This T cell receptor beta chain was obtained from a study of blood T cell repertoires in COVID-19. Study information: Italy, Spain and the United States were the sources of the convalescent and acute COVID-19 samples. The analysed material was cDNA or gDNA that came from T cells, B-cell-depleted T cells, or PBMCs.

CDR3 length equals 16 residues. After removal of 5 bases from V and 6 bases from J, the junction contained 14 bases not matched to a gene. Germline values: CDR1 SEHNR, CDR2 FQNEAQ (reference sequence). As processed by the authors: Using reference gene primer amplification, nucleated cell counts were estimated. The protocol was immunoSEQ multiplex PCR, while the TCRdb copy is restricted to in-frame clones and leaves out a portion. V, J and clone size derive from that table, while D and trimming were established from the DNA sequence. The table records approximately 240,000 clones, roughly nine tenths of them present only once. Residents of approximately 25 US areas, aged about 18 to 89 years, made up the participants.

The sequence was collected from a woman in her twenties or thirties with acute COVID-19. Material for sequencing was PBMCs or T cells enriched from blood (not recorded which). The chain recombines TRBV7-9 with TRBJ1-1; 8 bases fit TRBD1. CDR3 sequence: CASSNLGKQGGPEAFF. DNA of the CDR3: TGTGCCAGCAGCAATTTAGGGAAACAGGGGGGCCCTGAAGCTTTCTTT.